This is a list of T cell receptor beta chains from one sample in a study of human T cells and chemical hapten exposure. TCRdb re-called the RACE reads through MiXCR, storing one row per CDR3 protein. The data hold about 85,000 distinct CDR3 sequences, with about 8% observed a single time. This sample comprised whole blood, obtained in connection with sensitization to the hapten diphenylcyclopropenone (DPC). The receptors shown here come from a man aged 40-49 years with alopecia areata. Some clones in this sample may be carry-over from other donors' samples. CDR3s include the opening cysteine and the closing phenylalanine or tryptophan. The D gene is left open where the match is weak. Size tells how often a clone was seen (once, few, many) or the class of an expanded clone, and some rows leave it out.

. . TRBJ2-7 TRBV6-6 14 CASRSDGPRGEQYF TGTGCCAGCAGATCCGACGGGCCCAGGGGCGAGCAGTACTTC
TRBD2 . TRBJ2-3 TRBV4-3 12 CASSQQRDTQYF TGCGCCAGCAGCCAACAGCGGGACACGCAGTATTTT
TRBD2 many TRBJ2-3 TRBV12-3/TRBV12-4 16 CASSYPGTTASNTQYF TGTGCCAGCAGCTATCCAGGGACTACGGCTTCGAATACGCAGTATTTT
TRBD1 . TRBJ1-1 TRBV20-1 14 CSARGDRGLSKAFF TGCAGTGCTAGGGGGGACAGGGGGCTTTCAAAAGCTTTCTTT
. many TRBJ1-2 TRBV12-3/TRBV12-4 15 CASSLALGGGDGYTF TGTGCCAGCAGTTTAGCCTTGGGAGGGGGGGATGGCTACACCTTC
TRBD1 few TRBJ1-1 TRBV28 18 CASSLAGGLGHSNTEAFF TGTGCCAGCAGTTTAGCAGGGGGGTTGGGGCATTCTAACACTGAAGCTTTCTTT
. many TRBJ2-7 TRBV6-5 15 CASSSSDSFSYEQYF TGTGCCAGCAGTTCCTCCGACAGTTTTTCCTACGAGCAGTACTTC
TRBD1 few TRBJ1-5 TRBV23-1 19 CASSQSRTLTGNSNQPQHF TGCGCCAGCAGTCAATCGCGAACGTTGACAGGGAATAGCAATCAGCCCCAGCATTTT
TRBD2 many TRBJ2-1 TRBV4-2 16 CASSQDLGTSGNEQFF TGTGCCAGCAGCCAAGATCTCGGGACTAGCGGCAATGAGCAGTTCTTC
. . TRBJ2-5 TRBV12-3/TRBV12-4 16 CASSPGPRGARETQYF TGTGCCAGCAGCCCTGGGCCCCGGGGAGCCAGGGAGACCCAGTACTTC
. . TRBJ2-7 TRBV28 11 CASSLYYEQYF TGTGCCAGCAGTTTATATTACGAGCAGTACTTC
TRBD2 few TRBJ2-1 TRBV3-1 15 CASRYGLAGNNEQFF TGTGCCAGCAGATACGGACTAGCGGGCAACAATGAGCAGTTCTTC
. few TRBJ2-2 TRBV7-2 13 CASSLQHGGELFF TGTGCCAGCAGCTTACAACACGGCGGGGAGCTGTTTTTT
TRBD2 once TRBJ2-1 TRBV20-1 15 CSAPNRLAGIYEQFF TGCAGTGCTCCTAACCGACTAGCGGGGATCTATGAGCAGTTCTTC
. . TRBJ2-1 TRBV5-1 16 CASSSAFDIWTNEQFF TGCGCCAGCAGCTCCGCGTTCGACATCTGGACCAATGAGCAGTTCTTC
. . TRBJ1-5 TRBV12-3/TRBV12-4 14 CASSPGFGNQPQHF TGTGCCAGCTCCCCGGGGTTTGGCAATCAGCCCCAGCATTTT
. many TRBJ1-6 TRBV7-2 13 CASSLGQYSPLHF TGTGCCAGCAGCCTCGGCCAGTATTCACCCCTCCACTTT
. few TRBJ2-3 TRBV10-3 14 CAIRTGPPTDTQYF TGTGCCATCAGAACAGGGCCTCCAACAGATACGCAGTATTTT
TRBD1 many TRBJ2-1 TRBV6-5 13 CASSLLRGHEQFF TGTGCCAGCAGCTTACTCAGGGGGCATGAGCAGTTCTTC
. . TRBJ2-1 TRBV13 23 CASSFLLPTSIRAPSDWSDEQFF TGTGCCAGCAGCTTCTTATTACCCACCTCAATAAGGGCACCCAGTGATTGGAGCGATGAGCAGTTCTTC
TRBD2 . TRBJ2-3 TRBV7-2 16 CASSPGGLAGSDTQYF TGTGCCAGCAGCCCAGGGGGACTAGCGGGATCAGATACGCAGTATTTT
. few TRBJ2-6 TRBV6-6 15 CASSFHDAGANVLTF TGTGCCAGCAGTTTTCATGATGCTGGGGCCAACGTCCTGACTTTC
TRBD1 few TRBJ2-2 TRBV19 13 CATRTGENGELFF TGTGCCACCAGGACAGGGGAGAACGGGGAGCTGTTTTTT
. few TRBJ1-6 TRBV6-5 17 CASSRQSRSSYNSPLHF TGTGCCAGCAGCCGTCAATCTCGGAGCTCCTATAATTCACCCCTCCACTTT
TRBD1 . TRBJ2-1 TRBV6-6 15 CASSPGQQTYNEQFF TGTGCCAGCAGCCCGGGACAGCAAACTTACAATGAGCAGTTCTTC
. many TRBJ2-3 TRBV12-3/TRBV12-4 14 CASSQGRSADTQYF TGTGCCAGCAGCCAGGGCCGGAGCGCAGATACGCAGTATTTT
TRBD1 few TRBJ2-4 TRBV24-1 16 CATSDSGQLAKNIQYF TGTGCCACCAGTGACTCGGGACAGCTAGCCAAAAACATTCAGTACTTC
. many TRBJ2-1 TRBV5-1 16 CASSFGRNGRGNEQFF TGCGCCAGCAGCTTTGGGAGGAACGGGAGAGGGAATGAGCAGTTCTTC
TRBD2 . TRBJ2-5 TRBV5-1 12 CASSWGGETQYF TGCGCCAGCAGCTGGGGGGGGGAGACCCAGTACTTC
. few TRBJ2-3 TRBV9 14 CASSSWDILDTQYF TGTGCCAGCAGCTCTTGGGACATTCTAGATACGCAGTATTTT
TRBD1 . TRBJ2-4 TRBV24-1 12 CATRRQGNIQYF TGTGCCACCAGGAGACAGGGAAACATTCAGTACTTC
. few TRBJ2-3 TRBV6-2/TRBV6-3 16 CASTQELVGADSTQYF TGTGCCAGTACCCAAGAATTGGTGGGGGCCGATAGTACGCAGTATTTT
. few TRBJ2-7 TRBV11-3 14 CASSSLQGRYEQYF TGTGCCAGCAGCTCCCTCCAGGGGAGGTACGAGCAGTACTTC
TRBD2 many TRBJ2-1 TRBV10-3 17 CAISELSLTSGKDEQFF TGTGCCATCAGTGAGTTATCGTTGACTAGCGGGAAGGATGAGCAGTTCTTC
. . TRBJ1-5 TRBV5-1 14 CASSLGTSNQPQHF TGCGCCAGCAGCTTGGGGACTAGCAATCAGCCCCAGCATTTT
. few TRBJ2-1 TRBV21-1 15 CASSKVPRPLGEQFF TGTGCCAGCAGCAAAGTTCCACGTCCTCTCGGTGAGCAGTTCTTC
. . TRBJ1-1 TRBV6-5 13 CASSYEGRAEAFF TGTGCCAGCAGTTACGAGGGTCGGGCTGAAGCTTTCTTT
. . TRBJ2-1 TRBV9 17 CASSVGPFGASYNEQFF TGTGCCAGCAGCGTAGGTCCCTTTGGGGCTTCCTACAATGAGCAGTTCTTC
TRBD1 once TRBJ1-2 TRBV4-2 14 CASSPTGVRDGYTF TGTGCCAGCAGTCCGACAGGGGTCAGGGATGGCTACACCTTC
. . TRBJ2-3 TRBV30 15 CAWSLADTGTDTQYF TGTGCCTGGAGTTTGGCGGACACCGGCACAGATACGCAGTATTTT
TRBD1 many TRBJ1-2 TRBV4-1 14 CASSLETGGAGYTF TGCGCCAGCAGCCTAGAAACAGGGGGCGCTGGCTACACCTTC
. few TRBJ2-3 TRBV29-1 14 CSVEAQESIDTQYF TGCAGCGTTGAAGCCCAAGAATCGATAGATACGCAGTATTTT
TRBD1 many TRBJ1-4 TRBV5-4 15 CASSGRTGDNEKLFF TGTGCCAGCAGCGGGCGGACAGGGGATAATGAAAAACTGTTTTTT
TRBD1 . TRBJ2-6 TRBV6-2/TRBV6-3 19 CASSYLATGGGSGANVLTF TGTGCCAGCAGTTACCTTGCGACAGGGGGCGGCTCTGGGGCCAACGTCCTGACTTTC
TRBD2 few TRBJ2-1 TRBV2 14 CAGMISGTWHEQFF TGTGCCGGTATGATTAGCGGGACCTGGCATGAGCAGTTCTTC
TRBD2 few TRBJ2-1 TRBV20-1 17 CSADGALGLADYNEQFF TGCAGTGCTGACGGGGCACTAGGACTAGCGGACTACAATGAGCAGTTCTTC
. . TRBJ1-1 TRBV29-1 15 CSVHSFGNQNTEAFF TGCAGCGTCCATAGCTTTGGAAATCAGAACACTGAAGCTTTCTTT
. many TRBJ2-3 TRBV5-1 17 CASSTDTIGTSTDTQYF TGCGCCAGCAGCACCGACACTATAGGGACTAGCACAGATACGCAGTATTTT
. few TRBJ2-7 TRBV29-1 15 CSDSPRRRYHYEQYF TGCAGTGACTCCCCCAGGAGGCGTTACCACTACGAGCAGTACTTC
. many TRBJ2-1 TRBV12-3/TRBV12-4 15 CASSLGLQRVVEQFF TGTGCCAGCAGTTTGGGTTTGCAGCGTGTGGTTGAGCAGTTCTTC
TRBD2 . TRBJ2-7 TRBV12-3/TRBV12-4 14 CASSWRTSSHEQYF TGTGCCAGCAGTTGGAGGACTAGTTCGCACGAGCAGTACTTC
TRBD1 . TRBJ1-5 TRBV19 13 CASSMTGRQPQHF TGTGCCAGTAGTATGACAGGGCGGCAGCCCCAGCATTTT